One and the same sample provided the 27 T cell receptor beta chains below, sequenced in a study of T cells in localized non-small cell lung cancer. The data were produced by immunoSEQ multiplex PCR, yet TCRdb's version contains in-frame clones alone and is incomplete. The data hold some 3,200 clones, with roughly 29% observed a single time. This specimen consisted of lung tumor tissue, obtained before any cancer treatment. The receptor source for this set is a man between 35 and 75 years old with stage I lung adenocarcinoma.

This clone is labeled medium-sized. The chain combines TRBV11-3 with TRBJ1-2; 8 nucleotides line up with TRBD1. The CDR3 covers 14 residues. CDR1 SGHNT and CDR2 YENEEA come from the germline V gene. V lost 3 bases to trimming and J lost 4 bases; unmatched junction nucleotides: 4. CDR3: CASSFGTGTYGYTF. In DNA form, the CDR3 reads TGTGCCAGCAGCTTCGGGACAGGTACCTATGGCTACACCTTC.

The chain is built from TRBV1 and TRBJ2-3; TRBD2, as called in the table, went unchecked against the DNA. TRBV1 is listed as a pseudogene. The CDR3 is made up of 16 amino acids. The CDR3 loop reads CASSQGPGRFADTQYF. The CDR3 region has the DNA TGCGCCAGCAGCCAAGGTCCGGGGAGGTTCGCAGATACGCAGTATTTT.

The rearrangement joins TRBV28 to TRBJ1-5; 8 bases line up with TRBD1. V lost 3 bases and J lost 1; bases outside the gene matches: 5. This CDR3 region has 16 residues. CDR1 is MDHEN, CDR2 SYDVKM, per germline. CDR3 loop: CASSFTGGGSNQPQHF. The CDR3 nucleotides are TGTGCCAGCAGTTTTACAGGGGGTGGAAGCAATCAGCCCCAGCATTTT. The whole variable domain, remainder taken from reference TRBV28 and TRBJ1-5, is DVKVTQSSRYLVKRTGEKVFLECVQDMDHENMFWYRQDPGLGLRLIYFSYDVKMKEKGDIPEGYSVSREKKERFSLILESASTNQTSMYLCASSFTGGGSNQPQHFGDGTRLSIL.

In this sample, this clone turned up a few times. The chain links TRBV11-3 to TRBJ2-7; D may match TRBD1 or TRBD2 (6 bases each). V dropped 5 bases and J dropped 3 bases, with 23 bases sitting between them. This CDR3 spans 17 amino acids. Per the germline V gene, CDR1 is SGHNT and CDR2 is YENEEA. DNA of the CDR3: TGTGCCAGCAGCGCGGGGACCGGGACAAGAGATCGCTACGAGCAGTACTTC. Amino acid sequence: CASSAGTGTRDRYEQYF.

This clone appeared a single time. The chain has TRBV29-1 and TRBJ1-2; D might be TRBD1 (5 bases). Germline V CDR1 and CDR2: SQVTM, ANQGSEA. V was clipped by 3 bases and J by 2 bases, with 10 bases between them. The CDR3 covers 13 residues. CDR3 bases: TGCAGCGTTGAGGGGGAGAGCAACTATGGCTACACCTTC. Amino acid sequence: CSVEGESNYGYTF.

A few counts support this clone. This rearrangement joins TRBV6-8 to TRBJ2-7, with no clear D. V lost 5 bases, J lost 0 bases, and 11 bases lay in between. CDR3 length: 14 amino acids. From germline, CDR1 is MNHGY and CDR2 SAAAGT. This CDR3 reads CASSEFGNSYEQYF. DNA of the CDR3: TGTGCCAGCAGTGAGTTTGGCAACTCCTACGAGCAGTACTTC.

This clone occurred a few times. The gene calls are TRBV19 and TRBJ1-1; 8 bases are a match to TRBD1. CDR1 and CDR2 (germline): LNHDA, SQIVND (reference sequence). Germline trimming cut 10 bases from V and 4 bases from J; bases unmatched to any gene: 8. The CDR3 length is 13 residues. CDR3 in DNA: TGTGCCACTCAGGGGGCAATGGGCACTGAAGCTTTCTTT. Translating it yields CATQGAMGTEAFF.

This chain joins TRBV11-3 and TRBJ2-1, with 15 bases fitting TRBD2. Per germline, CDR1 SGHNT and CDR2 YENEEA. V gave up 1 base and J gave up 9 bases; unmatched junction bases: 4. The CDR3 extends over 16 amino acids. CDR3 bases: TGTGCCAGCAGCTTAGGGGGACTAGCGGGAGGTAGTGAGCAGTTCTTC. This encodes CASSLGGLAGGSEQFF.

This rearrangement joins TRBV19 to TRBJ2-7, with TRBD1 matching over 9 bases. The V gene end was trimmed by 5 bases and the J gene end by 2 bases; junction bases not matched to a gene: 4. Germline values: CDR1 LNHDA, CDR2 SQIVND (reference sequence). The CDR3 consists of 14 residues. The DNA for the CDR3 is TGTGCCAGTAGTCAACGGGACAGGGCCTACGAGCAGTACTTC. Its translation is CASSQRDRAYEQYF.

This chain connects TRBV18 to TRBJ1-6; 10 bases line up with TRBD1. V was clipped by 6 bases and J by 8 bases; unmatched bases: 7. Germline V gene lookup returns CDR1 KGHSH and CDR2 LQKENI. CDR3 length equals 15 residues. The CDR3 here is CASSRDRGDYSPLHF. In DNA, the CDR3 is TGTGCCAGCTCCCGGGACAGGGGCGATTATTCACCCCTCCACTTT.

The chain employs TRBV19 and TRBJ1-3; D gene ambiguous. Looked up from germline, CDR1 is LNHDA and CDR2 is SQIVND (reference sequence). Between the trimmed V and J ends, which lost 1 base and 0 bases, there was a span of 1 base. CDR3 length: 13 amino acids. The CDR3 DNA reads TGTGCCAGTAGTATAGGCTCTGGAAACACCATATATTTT. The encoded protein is CASSIGSGNTIYF.

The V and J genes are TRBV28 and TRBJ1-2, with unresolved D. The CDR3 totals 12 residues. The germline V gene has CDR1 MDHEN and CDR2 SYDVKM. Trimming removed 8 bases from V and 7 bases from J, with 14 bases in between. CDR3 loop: CASSKFGAGYTF. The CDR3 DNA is TGTGCCAGCTCAAAGTTTGGTGCTGGCTACACCTTC.

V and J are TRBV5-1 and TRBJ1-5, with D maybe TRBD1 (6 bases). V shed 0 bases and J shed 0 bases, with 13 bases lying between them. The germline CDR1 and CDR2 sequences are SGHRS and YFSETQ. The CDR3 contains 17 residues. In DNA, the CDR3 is TGCGCCAGCAGCTTGGGTGCCGGGACACATAGCAATCAGCCCCAGCATTTT. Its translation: CASSLGAGTHSNQPQHF.

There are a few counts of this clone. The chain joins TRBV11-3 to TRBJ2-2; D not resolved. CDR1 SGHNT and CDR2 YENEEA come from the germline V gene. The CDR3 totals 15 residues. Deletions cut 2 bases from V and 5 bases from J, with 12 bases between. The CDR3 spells CASSLWAQETGELFF. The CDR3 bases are TGTGCCAGCAGCTTATGGGCGCAGGAGACCGGGGAGCTGTTTTTT.

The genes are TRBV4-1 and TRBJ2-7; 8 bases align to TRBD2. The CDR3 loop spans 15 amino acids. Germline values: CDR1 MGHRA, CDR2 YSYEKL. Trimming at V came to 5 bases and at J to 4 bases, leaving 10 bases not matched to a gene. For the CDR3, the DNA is TGCGCCAGCAGCTCCTCGGCGGGAGGTTGGTACGAGCAGTACTTC. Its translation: CASSSSAGGWYEQYF.

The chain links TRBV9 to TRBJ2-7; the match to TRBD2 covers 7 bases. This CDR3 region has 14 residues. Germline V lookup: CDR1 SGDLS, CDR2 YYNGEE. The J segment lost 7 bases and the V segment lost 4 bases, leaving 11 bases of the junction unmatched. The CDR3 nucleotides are TGTGCCAGCAGCAACCGGGACTACTCCTTAGAGCAGTACTTC. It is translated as CASSNRDYSLEQYF.

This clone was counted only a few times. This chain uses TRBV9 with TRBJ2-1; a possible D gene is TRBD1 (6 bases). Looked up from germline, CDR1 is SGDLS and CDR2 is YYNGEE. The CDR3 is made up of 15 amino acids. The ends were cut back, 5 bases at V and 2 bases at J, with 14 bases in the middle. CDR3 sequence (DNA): TGTGCCAGCAGTTTCGCAGGGGTAACCTACAATGAGCAGTTCTTC. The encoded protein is CASSFAGVTYNEQFF.

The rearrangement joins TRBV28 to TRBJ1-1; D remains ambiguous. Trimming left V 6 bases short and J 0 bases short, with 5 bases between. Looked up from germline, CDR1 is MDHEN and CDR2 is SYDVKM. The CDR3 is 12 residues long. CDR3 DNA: TGTGCCAGCAGCCTCATGAACACTGAAGCTTTCTTT. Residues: CASSLMNTEAFF.

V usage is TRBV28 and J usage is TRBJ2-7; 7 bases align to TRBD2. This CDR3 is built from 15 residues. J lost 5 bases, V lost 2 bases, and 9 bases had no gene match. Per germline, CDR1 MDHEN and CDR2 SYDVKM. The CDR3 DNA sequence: TGTGCCAGCAGTTTACGCCCTATGGGGGGGGACGAGCAGTACTTC. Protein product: CASSLRPMGGDEQYF.

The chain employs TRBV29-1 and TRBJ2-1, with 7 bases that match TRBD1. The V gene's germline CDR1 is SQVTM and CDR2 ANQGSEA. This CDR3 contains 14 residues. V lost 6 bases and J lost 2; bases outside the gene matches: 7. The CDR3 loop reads CSVGTDLTYNEQFF. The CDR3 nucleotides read TGCAGCGTCGGGACAGACTTAACCTACAATGAGCAGTTCTTC.

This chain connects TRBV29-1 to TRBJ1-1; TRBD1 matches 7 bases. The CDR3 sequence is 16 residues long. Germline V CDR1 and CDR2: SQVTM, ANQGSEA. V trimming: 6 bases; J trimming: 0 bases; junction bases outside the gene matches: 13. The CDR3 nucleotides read TGCAGCGTAAAATTAGGGACAGCGGATTTGAACACTGAAGCTTTCTTT. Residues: CSVKLGTADLNTEAFF.

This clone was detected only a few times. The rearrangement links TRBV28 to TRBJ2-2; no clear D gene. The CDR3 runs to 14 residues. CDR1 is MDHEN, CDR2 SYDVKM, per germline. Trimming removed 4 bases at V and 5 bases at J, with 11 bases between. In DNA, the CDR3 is TGTGCCAGCAGTTCCGAGCTAGGAACCGGGGAGCTGTTTTTT. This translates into CASSSELGTGELFF.

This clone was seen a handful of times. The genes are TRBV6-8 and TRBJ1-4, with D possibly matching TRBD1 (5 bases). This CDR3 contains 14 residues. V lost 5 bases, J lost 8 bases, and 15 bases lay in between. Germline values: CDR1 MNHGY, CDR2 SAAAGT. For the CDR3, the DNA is TGTGCCAGCAGTGCCTCCCGGGACGGGGAAAAACTGTTTTTT. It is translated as CASSASRDGEKLFF.

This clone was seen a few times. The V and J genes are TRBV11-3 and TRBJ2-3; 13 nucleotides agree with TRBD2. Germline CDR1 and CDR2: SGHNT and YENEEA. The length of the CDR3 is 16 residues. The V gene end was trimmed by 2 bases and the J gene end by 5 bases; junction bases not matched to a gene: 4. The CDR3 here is CASSLWTSGSGDTQYF. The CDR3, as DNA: TGTGCCAGCAGCTTATGGACTAGCGGGAGCGGAGATACGCAGTATTTT.

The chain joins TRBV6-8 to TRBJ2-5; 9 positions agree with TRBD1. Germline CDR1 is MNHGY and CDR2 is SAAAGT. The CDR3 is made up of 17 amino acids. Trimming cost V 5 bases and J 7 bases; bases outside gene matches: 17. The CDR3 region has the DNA TGTGCCAGCAGTCGCACACAGGGGGCCGGATTTTTTCTGACCCAGTACTTC. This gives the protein CASSRTQGAGFFLTQYF.

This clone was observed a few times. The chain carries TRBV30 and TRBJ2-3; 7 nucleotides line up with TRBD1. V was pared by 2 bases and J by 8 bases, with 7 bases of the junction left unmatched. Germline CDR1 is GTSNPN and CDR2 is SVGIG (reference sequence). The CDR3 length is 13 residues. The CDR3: CAWSLTGSATQYF. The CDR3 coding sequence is TGTGCCTGGAGTCTGACAGGGAGTGCTACGCAGTATTTT.

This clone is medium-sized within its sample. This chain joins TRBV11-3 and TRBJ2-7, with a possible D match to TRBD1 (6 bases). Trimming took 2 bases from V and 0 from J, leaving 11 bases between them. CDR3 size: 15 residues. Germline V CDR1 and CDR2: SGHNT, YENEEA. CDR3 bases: TGTGCCAGCAGCTTAAACCAGGGGCGCTCCTACGAGCAGTACTTC. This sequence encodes CASSLNQGRSYEQYF.